These 11 T cell receptor beta chains were all obtained from the same sample, sequenced in a study of T cell changes during pregnancy in multiple sclerosis. Clones were sequenced by immunoSEQ multiplex PCR, and TCRdb holds only the in-frame ones, with some missing. The table has 25,000 to 35,000 clones, roughly 87% seen once. Source: CD8+ T cells from peripheral blood mononuclear cells, taken in the second trimester of pregnancy. The receptors here all came from a female donor with multiple sclerosis, enrolled in a pregnancy study.

This sequence joins TRBV11-3 and TRBJ2-7; 11 bases map to TRBD2. The V gene end was trimmed by 0 bases and the J gene end by 0 bases; junction bases not matched to a gene: 10. Germline CDR1 and CDR2: SGHNT and YENEEA. There are 19 residues in the CDR3. The CDR3 loop is CASSLDFPTSGMSSYEQYF. CDR3 nucleotide sequence: TGTGCCAGCAGCTTAGATTTCCCGACTAGCGGGATGAGCTCCTACGAGCAGTACTTC.

The V call is TRBV28, the J call TRBJ2-7, with D possibly TRBD1 on 5 matching bases. The CDR3 length is 13 residues. From germline, CDR1 is MDHEN and CDR2 SYDVKM. V lost 5 bases and J 2 bases, leaving 10 bases between the germline ends. The CDR3 nucleotides read TGTGCCAGCAGTCTGACAGTGGCCTACGAGCAGTACTTC. Protein sequence: CASSLTVAYEQYF.

V gene TRBV27 combines with J gene TRBJ2-2, with D possibly being TRBD1 (6 bases). The CDR3 covers 13 residues. The ends were cut back, 5 bases at V and 5 bases at J, with 9 bases in the middle. Germline-derived CDR1 and CDR2 are MNHEY and SMNVEV (reference sequence). The DNA of the CDR3 is TGTGCCAGCAGTCTCACAGGGACCGGGGAGCTGTTTTTT. Amino acids: CASSLTGTGELFF.

The V gene is TRBV21-1, the J gene TRBJ2-7; the table's D call TRBD2 went unverified against the DNA. TRBV21-1 constitutes a pseudogene. The CDR3 runs to 14 residues. The CDR3 DNA follows: TGTGCCAGCAGCAAAGTCTGGGTTCGGGACGAGCAGTACTTC. Its protein product is CASSKVWVRDEQYF.

The rearrangement links TRBV5-4 to TRBJ1-2; D perhaps matches TRBD1 (6 bases). Per germline, CDR1 SGHNT and CDR2 YYREEE (reference sequence). The CDR3 contains 16 residues. The V end lost 3 bases, the J end lost 8 bases, and 23 bases lay between the germline ends. CDR3 sequence: CASSSTPRGARRGYTF. The CDR3 DNA reads TGTGCCAGCAGCTCAACCCCGCGGGGGGCGAGGCGAGGCTACACCTTC.

The chain carries TRBV9 and TRBJ2-1, with 11 bases matching TRBD2. CDR1 is SGDLS and CDR2 is YYNGEE in the germline V gene. The CDR3 covers 17 residues. Trimming took 4 bases from V and 1 from J; bases not matched to a gene: 7. The CDR3: CASSSPLAGESYNEQFF. For the CDR3, the DNA is TGTGCCAGCAGCAGCCCACTAGCGGGAGAGTCCTACAATGAGCAGTTCTTC. Full variable domain (outside the CDR3, taken from reference TRBV9 and TRBJ2-1): DSGVTQTPKHLITATGQRVTLRCSPRSGDLSVYWYQQSLDQGLQFLIQYYNGEERAKGNILERFSAQQFPDLHSELNLSSLELGDSALYFCASSSPLAGESYNEQFFGPGTRLTVL.

The V call is TRBV27, the J call TRBJ1-5; tentative D call: TRBD1 (6 bases). CDR3 length: 14 residues. Trimming cost V 3 bases and J 3 bases, with 9 bases left between them. In germline, CDR1 is MNHEY, CDR2 SMNVEV (reference sequence). In DNA, the CDR3 is TGTGCCAGCAGTTTCAGGGGTATCAATCAGCCCCAGCATTTT. Residues: CASSFRGINQPQHF.

V usage is TRBV9 and J usage is TRBJ2-3; a possible D gene is TRBD2 (6 bases). The ends were cut back, 3 bases at V and 4 bases at J, with 15 bases in the middle. The CDR3 totals 15 residues. The germline V gene has CDR1 SGDLS and CDR2 YYNGEE. CDR3 nucleotides: TGTGCCAGCAGCGATGGGGGGTTGGGAGCAGATACGCAGTATTTT. Translation: CASSDGGLGADTQYF.

The chain uses TRBV7-3 and TRBJ1-1; the match to TRBD1 covers 9 bases. The CDR3 runs to 15 residues. V lost 5 bases and J lost 5; bases outside the gene matches: 9. Germline loops: CDR1 SGHTA, CDR2 FQGTGA. The CDR3 is CASSDLGQGLTEAFF. The DNA for the CDR3 is TGTGCCAGCAGCGATCTGGGACAGGGTTTAACTGAAGCTTTCTTT.

The chain uses TRBV6-1 and TRBJ2-3; D is ambiguous. V shed 4 bases and J shed 2 bases, with 10 bases lying between them. This CDR3 has 14 amino acids. The germline CDR1 and CDR2 sequences are MNHNS and SASEGT. The CDR3: CASSGFLNTDTQYF. CDR3 nucleotides: TGTGCCAGCAGTGGTTTCCTAAACACAGATACGCAGTATTTT.

The chain has TRBV11-2 and TRBJ2-5; 7 bases agree with TRBD2. J lost 2 bases, V lost 0 bases, and 9 bases had no gene match. The CDR3 runs to 17 residues. Germline CDR1 is SGHAT and CDR2 is FQNNGV. Written as DNA, the CDR3 is TGTGCCAGCAGCTTAGATCGCCCGCGGGAGTTACAAGAGACCCAGTACTTC. Its translation is CASSLDRPRELQETQYF.